This T cell receptor (beta chain) comes out of a study of glioma-infiltrating T cells after dendritic cell vaccination. About the study: Dendritic cell vaccine was injected intradermally three times, biweekly.

This CDR3 comprises 16 residues. The V gene end was trimmed by 5 bases and the J gene end by 5 bases; junction bases not matched to a gene: 8. Looked up from germline, CDR1 is MNHEY and CDR2 is SMNVEV (reference sequence). Comments on this clone: Antigen specificity is unknown.

Sequencing used immunoSEQ multiplex PCR; TCRdb keeps in-frame clones, though not all of them. The sample gives 55,000 to 75,000 clones, 81% of which show up once; roughly 7.9% is in the top ten. Study-level results: Few patients contributed both blood and tumor specimens. Survival was not directly related to TCR clonality in these patients.

Sequencing was performed on blood, taken before dendritic cell vaccination. V and J are TRBV27 and TRBJ2-2, with TRBD1 matching 10 bases. This receptor was identified in a human donor with glioblastoma. CDR3 in amino acids: CASSPGQGEGTGELFF. The CDR3 bases are TGTGCCAGCAGTCCAGGACAGGGGGAAGGGACCGGGGAGCTGTTTTTT.